This entry describes one T cell receptor (beta chain). Study processing details: Estimates of nucleated cell counts were drawn from the amplification of reference gene primers. Sequencing used immunoSEQ multiplex PCR; TCRdb keeps in-frame clones, though not all of them. Clone size and the V and J calls come from that table; the DNA yielded D and trimming. The sample lists about 120,000 clones, 79% occurring once. These data come from a study of blood T cell repertoires in COVID-19. As for the study in general: In each case, the material was cDNA or gDNA derived from T cells, B-cell-depleted T cells, or PBMCs.

Sample: peripheral blood. This receptor was obtained from an elderly woman with acute or convalescent COVID-19.

CDR3 sequence (DNA): TGTGCCAGCAGCCAAATGGGACAATTTAGCTACGAGCAGTACTTC. Its translation: CASSQMGQFSYEQYF. The chain employs TRBV7-8 and TRBJ2-7; maybe TRBD1 (6 bases). The ends were cut back, 5 bases at V and 3 bases at J, with 17 bases in the middle. The length of the CDR3 is 15 residues. Germline assignment: CDR1 SGHVS and CDR2 FQNEAQ.